The 24 T cell receptor beta chains below come from one sample, sequenced in a study of blood T cell repertoires in COVID-19. The table came from immunoSEQ multiplex PCR; TCRdb's copy has only in-frame clones and leaves some out. The sample includes 210,000 or so clones, about 87% of them seen just once. The sequencing sample was made of PBMCs or T cells enriched from blood (not recorded which). The source of these receptors is a woman aged 25-40 years who had been exposed to COVID-19.

This chain links TRBV5-1 with TRBJ1-4, with D possibly TRBD1 on 6 matching bases. The CDR3 is 15 amino acids. Trimming took 7 bases from V and 1 from J, leaving 14 bases between them. The germline gives CDR1 SGHRS, CDR2 YFSETQ. The CDR3 coding sequence is TGCGCCAGCGGATTTTCACAGGGAACTAATGAAAAACTGTTTTTT. Its translation: CASGFSQGTNEKLFF. The full variable domain, rest sourced from reference TRBV5-1 and TRBJ1-4, is KAGVTQTPRYLIKTRGQQVTLSCSPISGHRSVSWYQQTPGQGLQFLFEYFSETQRNKGNFPGRFSGRQFSNSRSEMNVSTLELGDSALYLCASGFSQGTNEKLFFGSGTQLSVL.

This clone was picked up a small number of times. The chain combines TRBV2 with TRBJ2-7; TRBD1 matches 8 bases. The V gene's germline CDR1 is SNHLY and CDR2 FYNNEI. The CDR3 covers 12 residues. V lost 6 bases and J lost 2; bases outside the gene matches: 0. CDR3 loop: CASRQGAYEQYF. In DNA, the CDR3 is TGTGCCAGCAGACAGGGGGCCTACGAGCAGTACTTC.

About this clone: The sample holds other DNA sequences that translate to the same CDR3. This sequence joins TRBV5-1 and TRBJ2-3, with 10 bases matching TRBD2. The germline V gene encodes CDR1 SGHRS and CDR2 YFSETQ. J lost 0 bases, V lost 2 bases, and 0 bases had no gene match. The CDR3 is made up of 15 amino acids. Here the CDR3 DNA reads TGCGCCAGCAGCTTAGCGGGAGGGAGCACAGATACGCAGTATTTT. Its translation is CASSLAGGSTDTQYF.

The chain joins TRBV7-9 to TRBJ2-1, with D hard to call. V was trimmed by 6 bases and J by 0 bases, leaving 12 bases between them. The CDR3 is 15 residues long. Germline loops: CDR1 SEHNR, CDR2 FQNEAQ (reference sequence). The CDR3 sequence is CASRDGVGSYNEQFF. CDR3 sequence (DNA): TGTGCCAGCAGGGATGGAGTGGGCTCCTACAATGAGCAGTTCTTC. Full variable domain (missing parts from reference TRBV7-9 and TRBJ2-1): DTGVSQNPRHKITKRGQNVTFRCDPISEHNRLYWYRQTLGQGPEFLTYFQNEAQLEKSRLLSDRFSAERPKGSFSTLEIQRTEQGDSAMYLCASRDGVGSYNEQFFGPGTRLTVL.

The CDR3 is CASSLTQGRTEAFF. CDR3 coding DNA: TGTGCCAGCAGCCTAACTCAGGGGCGGACTGAAGCTTTCTTT. The V and J genes are TRBV3-1 (or the pseudogene TRBV3-2) and TRBJ1-1; TRBD1 might be the D (6 bases). Trimming cost V 4 bases and J 5 bases, with 14 bases left between them. Germline V lookup: CDR1 LGHDT, CDR2 YNNKEL (reference sequence). This CDR3 region has 14 residues.

CDR3 sequence reads: CASSLRAGGSGDTQYF. The CDR3 coding sequence is TGTGCCAGCAGCTTACGAGCGGGAGGGTCGGGGGATACGCAGTATTTT. The rearrangement joins TRBV7-3 to TRBJ2-3; 10 bases agree with TRBD2. With 2 bases clipped from V and 6 bases from J, the junction kept 8 bases outside the gene matches. From germline, CDR1 is SGHTA and CDR2 FQGTGA. The CDR3 runs to 16 residues.

CDR3 DNA sequence: TGTGCCAGCAGTAAACAGGGGTTCTCCTACGAGCAGTACTTC. The encoded protein is CASSKQGFSYEQYF. The chain joins TRBV28 to TRBJ2-7; 7 bases fit TRBD1. Per germline, CDR1 MDHEN and CDR2 SYDVKM. The CDR3 covers 14 residues. V shed 5 bases, J shed 0 bases, and the junction held 4 bases outside the gene matches.

The chain has TRBV9 and TRBJ2-7; 7 bases align to TRBD2. J lost 5 bases, V lost 1 base, and 6 bases had no gene match. Germline V gene sequence: CDR1 SGDLS, CDR2 YYNGEE. The CDR3 extends over 14 amino acids. CDR3 residues: CASSVKGGRDEQYF. CDR3 nucleotide sequence: TGTGCCAGCAGCGTAAAAGGCGGGAGAGACGAGCAGTACTTC.

CDR3 DNA: TGTGCCATCAGTGAGCGACAGGGCGGGCTGCGGGAGCAGTTCTTC. This sequence encodes CAISERQGGLREQFF. This rearrangement joins TRBV10-3 to TRBJ2-1, with 7 nucleotides matching TRBD1. There are 15 residues in the CDR3. V was clipped by 2 bases and J by 10 bases; unmatched bases: 11. Germline V gives CDR1 ENHRY, CDR2 SYGVKD.

In this sample, this clone turned up a few times. This chain connects TRBV27 to TRBJ1-2; D gene uncertain. Looked up from germline, CDR1 is MNHEY and CDR2 is SMNVEV (reference sequence). This CDR3 is 11 amino acids long. V lost 8 bases to trimming and J lost 12 bases, with 16 bases between them. In DNA, the CDR3 is TGTGCCAGCCCCCGGGGTTGGCCTAACACCTTC. This sequence encodes CASPRGWPNTF.

The chain carries TRBV30 and TRBJ1-5, with 10 bases that match TRBD1. The CDR3 has 14 amino acids. Germline V CDR1 and CDR2: GTSNPN, SVGIG (reference sequence). Unmatched junction bases numbered 7, after V lost 3 bases and J lost 8 bases. The CDR3 reads CAWSATGGREPQHF. For the CDR3, the DNA is TGTGCCTGGAGCGCGACAGGGGGCAGAGAGCCCCAGCATTTT.

The chain links TRBV3-1 (or the pseudogene TRBV3-2) to TRBJ2-4; TRBD2 matches at 7 bases. The J segment lost 6 bases and the V segment lost 3 bases, leaving 5 bases of the junction unmatched. CDR3 length: 14 amino acids. Germline V gene data show CDR1 as LGHDT and CDR2 as YNNKEL (reference sequence). The CDR3 spells CASSQAGRGNIQYF. The CDR3 bases are TGTGCCAGCAGCCAGGCAGGGAGGGGAAACATTCAGTACTTC.

The chain couples TRBV19 to TRBJ2-2; 9 bases match TRBD1. Germline V gene data show CDR1 as LNHDA and CDR2 as SQIVND (reference sequence). V shed 2 bases and J 3 bases; nucleotides not matched to a gene: 4. The length of the CDR3 is 16 residues. CDR3 sequence reads: CASSITDRGYTGELFF. CDR3 nucleotides: TGTGCCAGTAGTATAACCGACAGGGGGTACACCGGGGAGCTGTTTTTT. The variable domain in full, with the rest retrieved from reference TRBV19 and TRBJ2-2, is DGGITQSPKYLFRKEGQNVTLSCEQNLNHDAMYWYRQDPGQGLRLIYYSQIVNDFQKGDIAEGYSVSREKKESFPLTVTSAQKNPTAFYLCASSITDRGYTGELFFGEGSRLTVL.

This chain uses TRBV11-2 with TRBJ1-5; 8 bases are a match to TRBD1. This CDR3 has 15 amino acids. V was clipped by 0 bases and J by 5 bases; unmatched bases: 3. Germline V gene lookup returns CDR1 SGHAT and CDR2 FQNNGV. The CDR3 coding sequence is TGTGCCAGCAGCTTAGACAGGGGGCAGGATCAGCCCCAGCATTTT. Translated: CASSLDRGQDQPQHF.

The J gene is TRBJ1-5, the V gene TRBV30; D may be TRBD1 (5 bases). The ends were cut back, 2 bases at V and 6 bases at J, with 14 bases in the middle. The germline CDR1 and CDR2 sequences are GTSNPN and SVGIG (reference sequence). The length of the CDR3 is 14 residues. This CDR3 is CAWSTGTLGQPQHF. Here the CDR3 DNA reads TGTGCCTGGAGTACCGGGACTTTAGGTCAGCCCCAGCATTTT.

The CDR3 is CSVARQAVLQETQYF. CDR3 DNA sequence: TGCAGCGTCGCCAGACAGGCAGTCCTTCAAGAGACCCAGTACTTC. The chain joins TRBV29-1 to TRBJ2-5, with D perhaps matching TRBD1 (6 bases). The germline V gene encodes CDR1 SQVTM and CDR2 ANQGSEA. V lost 6 bases and J lost 2, with 19 bases in between. The CDR3 consists of 15 residues.

V and J are TRBV28 and TRBJ2-5; D is possibly TRBD1 (6 bases). CDR3 size: 14 residues. From germline, CDR1 is MDHEN and CDR2 SYDVKM. With 5 bases removed from V and 1 base from J, the gap between germline ends came to 11 bases. CDR3 nucleotides: TGTGCCAGCAGTCGGACAGAAATCCAAGAGACCCAGTACTTC. Translation: CASSRTEIQETQYF.

The rearrangement links TRBV7-3 to TRBJ1-1; D is uncertain. V was trimmed by 2 bases and J by 5 bases, leaving 9 bases between them. The CDR3 is made up of 13 amino acids. CDR1 SGHTA and CDR2 FQGTGA come from the germline V gene. The CDR3 here is CASSLAEKTEAFF. DNA for the CDR3: TGTGCCAGCAGCTTAGCGGAGAAGACTGAAGCTTTCTTT.

V is TRBV7-9 and J is TRBJ2-1; D gene unclear. Trimming stripped 2 bases from V and 8 bases from J, with 10 bases between. CDR1 SEHNR and CDR2 FQNEAQ come from the germline V gene (reference sequence). The CDR3 runs 13 residues. CDR3 region: CASSLIGGHEQFF. The CDR3 coding sequence is TGTGCCAGCAGCTTAATAGGTGGGCATGAGCAGTTCTTC.

The chain couples TRBV6-5 to TRBJ1-2, with TRBD1 identical over 10 bases. V shed 4 bases, J shed 3 bases, and the junction held 5 bases outside the gene matches. Germline CDR1 MNHEY, CDR2 SVGAGI. The CDR3 loop spans 15 amino acids. The chain's CDR3 is CASSSKTGGDYGYTF. The CDR3 nucleotides are TGTGCCAGCAGTTCCAAGACAGGGGGCGACTATGGCTACACCTTC.

V usage is TRBV19 and J usage is TRBJ1-6, with 9 positions matching TRBD1. This CDR3 comprises 13 residues. Per germline, CDR1 LNHDA and CDR2 SQIVND (reference sequence). V dropped 7 bases and J dropped 9; count of bases not matched to a gene: 4. In nucleotides, the CDR3 is TGTGCCAGTAAGGGGACAGGGCTTTCACCCCTCCACTTT. Translated, it gives CASKGTGLSPLHF.

The J gene is TRBJ1-1, the V gene TRBV6-4; D is undetermined. Trimming took 2 bases from V and 7 from J, leaving 5 bases between them. The CDR3 has 11 residues. Germline assignment: CDR1 MRHNA and CDR2 SNTAGT. CDR3 in amino acids: CASSDGSEAFF. CDR3 sequence (DNA): TGTGCCAGCAGTGACGGCAGTGAAGCTTTCTTT.

The chain uses TRBV5-1 and TRBJ2-5, with D perhaps TRBD2 (5 bases). The CDR3 contains 13 residues. CDR1 is SGHRS and CDR2 is YFSETQ in the germline V gene. V was cut by 0 bases and J by 5 bases, with 8 bases left in between. The CDR3 reads CASSLGSAETQYF. The CDR3, as DNA: TGCGCCAGCAGCTTGGGTAGCGCGGAGACCCAGTACTTC.

The chain employs TRBV2 and TRBJ1-2; D not certain. Per germline, CDR1 SNHLY and CDR2 FYNNEI. V lost 3 bases and J lost 2, with 13 bases in between. The CDR3 loop spans 15 amino acids. CDR3 region: CASSDIDRSNYGYTF. DNA of the CDR3: TGTGCCAGCAGTGATATCGACCGGAGCAACTATGGCTACACCTTC.